The present T cell receptor beta chain was sequenced within a study of monozygotic twins with inflammatory bowel disease. TCRdb processed the 5' RACE reads again and assigns one entry to each CDR3 protein, with no DNA. This sample's table has about 300,000 distinct CDR3 sequences. The germline V gene has CDR1 MNHEY and CDR2 SVGEGT. The CDR3 is 15 residues long. The chain has TRBV6-2 or TRBV6-3 and TRBJ2-2. Material: blood. The receptor was isolated from a human donor with ulcerative colitis or Crohn's disease, or a healthy co-twin of an affected twin (not recorded which). The CDR3 protein is CASSWWGTNTGELFF.